One sample yielded the 10 T cell receptor beta chains listed below, sequenced in a study of T cells in Graves' hyperthyroidism and ophthalmopathy. The source material, RNA transcripts, was used to amplify TCR beta CDR3 regions. The HTBI primer set was used in a first-round RT-PCR of the TCR CDR3. Each CDR3 protein is one row after TCRdb ran MiXCR on the multiplex PCR reads. The table lists a few hundred thousand distinct CDR3 sequences, approximately 23% of them singletons. The sequencing sample was made of blood. Receptors originate from a man aged 30-40 years with Graves' ophthalmopathy.

The chain combines TRBV2 with TRBJ1-2; 7 bases are shared with TRBD1. V dropped 7 bases and J dropped 7; count of bases not matched to a gene: 12. The V gene's germline CDR1 is SNHLY and CDR2 FYNNEI. The CDR3 is 14 residues long. Written as DNA, the CDR3 is TGTGCCAGCACCTCACAGGGGCCCCCCGTTGGCTACACCTTC. Translated, it gives CASTSQGPPVGYTF.

This chain connects TRBV11-3 to TRBJ2-6; D uncertain. Germline values: CDR1 SGHNT, CDR2 YENEEA. V lost 4 bases, J lost 0 bases, and 7 bases lay in between. CDR3 size: 15 residues. The CDR3 DNA follows: TGTGCCAGCAGCTACCCCAGCTCTGGGGCCAACGTCCTGACTTTC. Amino acids: CASSYPSSGANVLTF.

This clonotype came up a few times. This chain connects TRBV27 to TRBJ2-7; 14 bases are shared with TRBD2. CDR3 length equals 18 residues. Germline V gene lookup returns CDR1 MNHEY and CDR2 SMNVEV (reference sequence). The junction had 11 bases not matched to a gene; V was cut back by 7 bases and J by 0 bases. For the CDR3, the DNA is TGTGCCAGCAAACCCCGCCCGGGACTAGCGGGAGTCTCCTACGAGCAGTACTTC. Amino acid sequence: CASKPRPGLAGVSYEQYF.

V and J are TRBV7-9 and TRBJ2-2, with 7 bases identical to TRBD2. The trim removed 11 bases at V and 5 bases at J, leaving 5 bases unmatched. The CDR3 consists of 12 residues. Germline loops: CDR1 SEHNR, CDR2 FQNEAQ (reference sequence). The CDR3 region is CAGSRGTGELFF. DNA of the CDR3: TGTGCCGGATCGCGGGGGACCGGGGAGCTGTTTTTT.

This clonotype was detected many times. The V call is TRBV3-1, the J call TRBJ2-1, with 11 positions matching TRBD2. J lost 4 bases, V lost 5 bases, and 4 bases had no gene match. Germline CDR1 LGHDT, CDR2 YNNKEL (reference sequence). The CDR3 length is 15 residues. The CDR3 region is CASSLGTSGYNEQFF. The DNA of the CDR3 is TGTGCCAGCAGCTTAGGGACTAGCGGTTACAATGAGCAGTTCTTC.

V is TRBV7-2 and J is TRBJ1-1, with D perhaps matching TRBD1 (5 bases). Between the trimmed V and J ends, which lost 3 bases and 4 bases, there was a span of 12 bases. This CDR3 spans 14 amino acids. CDR1 is SGHTA and CDR2 is FQGNSA in the germline V gene. CDR3 in DNA: TGTGCCAGCAGCTTTACGGGGCGGGTCACTGAAGCTTTCTTT. Translation gives CASSFTGRVTEAFF.

This clonotype occurred many times. V usage is TRBV7-8 and J usage is TRBJ2-7; 12 bases line up with TRBD2. CDR3 length equals 15 residues. V lost 1 base to trimming and J lost 6 bases; unmatched junction nucleotides: 4. CDR1 SGHVS and CDR2 FQNEAQ come from the germline V gene. CDR3 loop: CASSLVLAGGSEQYF. The DNA for the CDR3 is TGTGCCAGCAGCTTAGTACTAGCGGGAGGAAGCGAGCAGTACTTC. The full variable domain, completed using reference TRBV7-8 and TRBJ2-7, is GAGVSQSPRYKVAKRGQDVALRCDPISGHVSLFWYQQALGQGPEFLTYFQNEAQLDKSGLPSDRFFAERPEGSVSTLKIQRTQQEDSAVYLCASSLVLAGGSEQYFGPGTRLTVT.

V usage is TRBV7-2 and J usage is TRBJ2-1, with D possibly matching TRBD2 (5 bases). Germline V gene data show CDR1 as SGHTA and CDR2 as FQGNSA. The CDR3 covers 16 residues. V was pared by 5 bases and J by 5 bases, with 19 bases between. CDR3 region: CASSPSSAALNNEQFF. CDR3 sequence (DNA): TGTGCCAGCAGCCCGTCCTCAGCGGCCCTGAACAATGAGCAGTTCTTC.

The chain uses TRBV7-9 and TRBJ1-5, with a possible D match to TRBD1 (5 bases). Deletions cut 3 bases from V and 8 bases from J, with 14 bases between. Per the germline V gene, CDR1 is SEHNR and CDR2 is FQNEAQ (reference sequence). CDR3 size: 14 residues. The CDR3 sequence is CASSFMGGTEPQHF. The CDR3 DNA follows: TGTGCCAGCAGCTTCATGGGGGGGACGGAGCCCCAGCATTTT. The full variable domain, completed using reference TRBV7-9 and TRBJ1-5, is DTGVSQNPRHKITKRGQNVTFRCDPISEHNRLYWYRQTLGQGPEFLTYFQNEAQLEKSRLLSDRFSAERPKGSFSTLEIQRTEQGDSAMYLCASSFMGGTEPQHFGDGTRLSIL.

The chain is built from TRBV28 and TRBJ2-7, with TRBD2 matching 13 bases. Germline V gene data show CDR1 as MDHEN and CDR2 as SYDVKM. CDR3 length: 16 residues. J lost 5 bases, V lost 4 bases, and 8 bases had no gene match. The CDR3 DNA reads as TGTGCCAGCAGTTCAGGACTAGCGGGAGAGGATGACGAGCAGTACTTC. Translated, it gives CASSSGLAGEDDEQYF.